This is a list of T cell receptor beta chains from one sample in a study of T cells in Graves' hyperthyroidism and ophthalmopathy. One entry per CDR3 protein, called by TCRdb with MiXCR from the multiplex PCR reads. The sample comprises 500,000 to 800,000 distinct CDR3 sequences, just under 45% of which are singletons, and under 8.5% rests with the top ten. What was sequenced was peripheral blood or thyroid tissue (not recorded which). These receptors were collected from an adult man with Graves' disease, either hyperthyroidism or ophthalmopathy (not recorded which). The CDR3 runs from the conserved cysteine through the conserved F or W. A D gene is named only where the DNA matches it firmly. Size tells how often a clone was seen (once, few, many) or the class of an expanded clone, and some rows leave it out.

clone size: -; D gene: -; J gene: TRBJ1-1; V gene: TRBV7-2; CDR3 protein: CASSQELAVNTEAFF; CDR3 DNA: TGCGCCAGCAGCCAAGAACTGGCGGTGAACACTGAAGCTTTCTTT
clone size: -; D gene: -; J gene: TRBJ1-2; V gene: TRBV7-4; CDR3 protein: CASSLVAQYGYTF; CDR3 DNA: TGTGCCAGCAGCTTAGTGGCCCAATATGGCTACACCTTC
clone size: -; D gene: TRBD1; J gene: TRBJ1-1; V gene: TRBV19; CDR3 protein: CASSIGGQGAAFF; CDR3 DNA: TGTGCCAGTAGTATAGGGGGACAGGGTGCGGCTTTCTTT
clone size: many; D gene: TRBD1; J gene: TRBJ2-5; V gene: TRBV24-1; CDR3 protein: CATSGTWDSQETQYF; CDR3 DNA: TGTGCCACCAGTGGGACCTGGGACAGCCAAGAGACCCAGTACTTC
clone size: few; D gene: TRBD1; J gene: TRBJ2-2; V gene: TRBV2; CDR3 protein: CASSPDRGATGELFF; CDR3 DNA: TGTGCCAGCAGCCCGGACAGGGGCGCCACCGGGGAGCTGTTTTTT
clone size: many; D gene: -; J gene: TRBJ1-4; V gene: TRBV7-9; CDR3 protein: CASSPGREKLFF; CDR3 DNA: TGTGCCAGCAGCCCTGGACGTGAAAAACTGTTTTTT
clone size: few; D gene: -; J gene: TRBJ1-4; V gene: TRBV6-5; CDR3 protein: CASSSVATNEKLFF; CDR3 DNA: TGTGCCAGCAGTTCCGTTGCAACTAATGAAAAACTGTTTTTT
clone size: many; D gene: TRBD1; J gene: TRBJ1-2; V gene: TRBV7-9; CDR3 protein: CASSSDRRNGYTF; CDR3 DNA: TGTGCCAGCAGCTCGGACAGGAGAAATGGCTACACCTTC
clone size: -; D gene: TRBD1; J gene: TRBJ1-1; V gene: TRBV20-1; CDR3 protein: CSAAGQGTTEAFF; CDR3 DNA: TGCAGTGCCGCCGGACAGGGGACCACTGAAGCTTTCTTT
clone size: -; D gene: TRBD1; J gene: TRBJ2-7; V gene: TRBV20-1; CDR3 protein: CSATKQGQGPYEQYF; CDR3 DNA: TGCAGTGCTACTAAACAGGGACAGGGACCCTACGAGCAGTACTTC
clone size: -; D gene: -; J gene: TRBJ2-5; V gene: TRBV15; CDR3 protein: CATSEAGGGGLYQETQYF; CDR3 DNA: TGTGCCACCAGCGAGGCAGGGGGCGGGGGATTGTACCAAGAGACCCAGTACTTC
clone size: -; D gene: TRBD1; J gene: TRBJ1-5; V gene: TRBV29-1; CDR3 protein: CSVGTGGSGNQPQHF; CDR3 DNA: TGCAGCGTGGGGACAGGGGGCAGCGGCAATCAGCCCCAGCATTTT
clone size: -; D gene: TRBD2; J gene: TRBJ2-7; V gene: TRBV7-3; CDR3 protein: CASSATTSGHSYEQYF; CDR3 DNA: TGTGCCAGCAGCGCAACCACTAGCGGGCACTCCTACGAGCAGTACTTC
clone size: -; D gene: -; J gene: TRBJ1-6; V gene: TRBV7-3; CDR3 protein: CASSLVLDRIESPLHF; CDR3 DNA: TGTGCCAGCAGCTTAGTCCTGGACAGAATCGAATCACCCCTCCACTTT
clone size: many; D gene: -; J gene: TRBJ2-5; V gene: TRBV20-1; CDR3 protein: CSARGEETQYF; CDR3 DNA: TGCAGTGCTAGAGGGGAAGAGACCCAGTACTTC
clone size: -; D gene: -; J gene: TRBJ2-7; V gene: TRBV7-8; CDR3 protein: CASTHSTDSYEQYF; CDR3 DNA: TGTGCCAGCACCCATTCTACAGACTCCTACGAGCAGTACTTC